This entry features one TCR beta chain sequence. This record belongs to a study of blood T cell repertoires in COVID-19. Study-level background: PBMCs, B-cell-depleted T cells, or T cells provided the cDNA or gDNA that made up the material.

The CDR3 is 14 amino acids. Germline V gene lookup returns CDR1 SGHTA and CDR2 FQGNSA. Deletions cut 8 bases from V and 2 bases from J, with 15 bases between. In the source study's methods: Amplification from reference gene primers served as the basis for estimated nucleated cell counts. Sequencing used immunoSEQ multiplex PCR; TCRdb keeps in-frame clones, though not all of them. V and J calls plus clone size are reproduced from that table; the DNA served to infer D and trimming. The sample comprises approximately 250,000 clones, approximately 88% of which are singletons, and 0.95% to 1.5% rests with the top ten. Participant ages covered about 18 to 89 years across some 25 US areas. Participants' own reports of clinical history determined their cohort assignment.

The chain couples TRBV7-2 to TRBJ1-1, with a possible D match to TRBD1 (5 bases). Sequenced: PBMCs or T cells enriched from blood (not recorded which). The receptor was derived from a woman aged 40 to 50 with acute COVID-19. The CDR3 bases are TGTGCCAGCTTGTTAGGGGCCCCCAACACTGAAGCTTTCTTT. Residues: CASLLGAPNTEAFF.